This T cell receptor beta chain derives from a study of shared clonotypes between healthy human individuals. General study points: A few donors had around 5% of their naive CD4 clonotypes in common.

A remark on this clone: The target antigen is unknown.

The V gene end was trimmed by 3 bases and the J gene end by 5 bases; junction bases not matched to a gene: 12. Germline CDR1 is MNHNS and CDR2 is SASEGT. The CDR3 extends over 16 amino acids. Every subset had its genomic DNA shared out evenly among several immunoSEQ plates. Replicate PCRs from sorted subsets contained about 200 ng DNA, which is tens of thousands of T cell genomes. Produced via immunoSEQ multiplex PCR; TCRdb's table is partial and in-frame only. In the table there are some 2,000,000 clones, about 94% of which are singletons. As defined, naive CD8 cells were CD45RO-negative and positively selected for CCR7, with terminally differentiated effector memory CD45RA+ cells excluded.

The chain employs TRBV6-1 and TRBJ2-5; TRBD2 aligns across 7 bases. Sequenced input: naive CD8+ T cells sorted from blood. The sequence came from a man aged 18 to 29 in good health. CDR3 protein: CASSDFWEGISETQYF. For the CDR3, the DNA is TGTGCCAGCAGTGATTTTTGGGAGGGGATCTCGGAGACCCAGTACTTC.